These 22 T cell receptor beta chains were sequenced from one sample in a study of T cell responses to AZD1222 COVID-19 vaccine. Profiling relied on immunoSEQ multiplex PCR, and the TCRdb table lists in-frame clones only, not all of them. Of some 150,000 clones in the sample, about 92% were seen once. The starting material was peripheral blood, obtained on day 0 of AZD1222 vaccination. These receptors were collected from an adult in good health.

The gene calls are TRBV6-5 and TRBJ1-4; 7 bases align to TRBD1. From germline, CDR1 is MNHEY and CDR2 SVGAGI. The CDR3 spans 16 residues. Germline trimming cut 0 bases from V and 8 bases from J; bases unmatched to any gene: 9. CDR3 sequence reads: CASSYSKGGISEKLFF. The CDR3 nucleotides read TGTGCCAGCAGTTACTCGAAAGGGGGCATCAGCGAAAAACTGTTTTTT.

This chain links TRBV6-5 with TRBJ1-1; a weak D match, TRBD1 (5 bases). Per germline, CDR1 MNHEY and CDR2 SVGAGI. V shed 7 bases and J shed 5 bases, with 20 bases lying between them. The CDR3 has 15 residues. CDR3 loop: CASTKDTPWGTEAFF. The CDR3 DNA reads as TGTGCCAGCACCAAGGACACCCCCTGGGGGACTGAAGCTTTCTTT.

This sequence joins TRBV7-9 and TRBJ2-5; 7 nucleotides line up with TRBD1. The CDR3 runs to 15 residues. Germline V gene lookup returns CDR1 SEHNR and CDR2 FQNEAQ (reference sequence). With V trimmed by 5 bases and J by 1 base, 7 bases remained unmatched. CDR3 DNA: TGTGCCAGCAGCCGCTACAGGGGTGGCCAAGAGACCCAGTACTTC. Its translation: CASSRYRGGQETQYF.

This clone came up once. The chain combines TRBV4-1 with TRBJ2-5, with unresolved D. The CDR3 extends over 14 amino acids. The V end lost 0 bases, the J end lost 2 bases, and 7 bases lay between the germline ends. CDR1 is MGHRA and CDR2 is YSYEKL in the germline V gene. The DNA for the CDR3 is TGCGCCAGCAGCCAAGAGACGGTGCAAGAGACCCAGTACTTC. It encodes CASSQETVQETQYF.

This clone was observed a single time. DNA of the CDR3: TGCGCCAGCAGCCCCTTTCGGGAGGGCCGCACCGGGGAGCTGTTTTTT. Translating gives CASSPFREGRTGELFF. The chain carries TRBV4-1 and TRBJ2-2; the match to TRBD2 covers 8 bases. The V gene end was trimmed by 4 bases and the J gene end by 4 bases; junction bases not matched to a gene: 8. The germline V gene has CDR1 MGHRA and CDR2 YSYEKL. The CDR3 is 16 residues long.

This rearrangement joins TRBV5-4 to TRBJ1-2; 8 bases map to TRBD1. V shed 0 bases, J shed 4 bases, and the junction held 5 bases outside the gene matches. This CDR3 region has 15 residues. Germline CDR1 is SGHNT and CDR2 is YYREEE (reference sequence). CDR3 sequence reads: CASSLVQGQVYGYTF. Written as DNA, the CDR3 is TGTGCCAGCAGCTTGGTCCAGGGACAGGTCTATGGCTACACCTTC.

The chain is built from TRBV6-5 and TRBJ1-1, with D maybe TRBD1 (6 bases). The V and J ends lost 5 bases and 2 bases respectively, with 9 bases between them. The CDR3 loop spans 13 amino acids. CDR1 is MNHEY and CDR2 is SVGAGI in the germline V gene. In nucleotides, the CDR3 is TGTGCCAGCAGTACAGGGAGAAACACTGAAGCTTTCTTT. It encodes CASSTGRNTEAFF.

The chain employs TRBV5-1 and TRBJ2-3; 11 bases agree with TRBD2. Germline V gene lookup returns CDR1 SGHRS and CDR2 YFSETQ. The CDR3 consists of 19 residues. The J segment lost 2 bases and the V segment lost 0 bases, leaving 11 bases of the junction unmatched. The CDR3, as DNA: TGCGCCAGCAGCTTGGGCCTAGCGGGAGGTCGAGTTTCCACAGATACGCAGTATTTT. It translates to CASSLGLAGGRVSTDTQYF.

This clone appeared once. The genes are TRBV5-1 and TRBJ2-3; 13 bases match TRBD2. This CDR3 comprises 17 residues. CDR1 SGHRS and CDR2 YFSETQ come from the germline V gene. Trimming removed 5 bases from V and 2 bases from J; junction bases left unmatched: 8. The CDR3, as DNA: TGCGCCAGCAGTCAATCCACTAGCGGGGGGGCCACAGATACGCAGTATTTT. This codes for CASSQSTSGGATDTQYF.

This chain joins TRBV5-1 and TRBJ2-1; D is perhaps TRBD1 (6 bases). With 4 bases removed from V and 5 bases from J, the gap between germline ends came to 16 bases. There are 15 residues in the CDR3. Germline values: CDR1 SGHRS, CDR2 YFSETQ. CDR3 amino acids: CASSPQWGRDNEQFF. For the CDR3, the DNA is TGCGCCAGCAGCCCCCAGTGGGGGCGGGACAATGAGCAGTTCTTC.

The V call is TRBV9, the J call TRBJ1-4; 8 bases line up with TRBD1. Germline CDR1 reads SGDLS; CDR2 reads YYNGEE. V lost 9 bases, J lost 0 bases, and 10 bases stayed unmatched. CDR3 size: 16 residues. The CDR3 nucleotides read TGTGCCATACCAGGGACAGGTATTGCAACTAATGAAAAACTGTTTTTT. Protein: CAIPGTGIATNEKLFF.

The rearrangement links TRBV12-5 to TRBJ1-3, with 7 bases lining up with TRBD1. Germline CDR1 LGHNT, CDR2 FRNRAP. V shed 6 bases, J shed 9 bases, and the junction held 11 bases outside the gene matches. This CDR3 region has 14 residues. The CDR3 region is CASGSSGQSSTIYF. The CDR3 DNA is TGTGCTAGTGGCTCATCGGGACAGTCATCCACCATATATTTT. The full variable domain, in which reference TRBV12-5 and TRBJ1-3 provide the parts outside the CDR3, is DARVTQTPRHKVTEMGQEVTMRCQPILGHNTVFWYRQTMMQGLELLAYFRNRAPLDDSGMPKDRFSAEMPDATLATLKIQPSEPRDSAVYFCASGSSGQSSTIYFGEGSWLTVV.

This chain uses TRBV2 with TRBJ1-1; TRBD1 agrees at 9 bases. The trim removed 7 bases at V and 1 base at J, leaving 4 bases unmatched. The CDR3 spans 14 residues. The V gene's germline CDR1 is SNHLY and CDR2 FYNNEI. Here the CDR3 DNA reads TGTGCCAGCACAGGGACAGGGTCGAACACTGAAGCTTTCTTT. Translation gives CASTGTGSNTEAFF.

This rearrangement joins TRBV28 to TRBJ2-6; 7 bases line up with TRBD1. V shed 7 bases and J 0 bases; nucleotides not matched to a gene: 9. The CDR3 runs to 17 residues. Germline V gene data show CDR1 as MDHEN and CDR2 as SYDVKM. CDR3 residues: CASISGQYISGANVLTF. Here the CDR3 DNA reads TGTGCCAGCATTTCGGGACAGTACATCTCTGGGGCCAACGTCCTGACTTTC. Together with reference TRBV28 and TRBJ2-6, the CDR3 gives the full variable domain: DVKVTQSSRYLVKRTGEKVFLECVQDMDHENMFWYRQDPGLGLRLIYFSYDVKMKEKGDIPEGYSVSREKKERFSLILESASTNQTSMYLCASISGQYISGANVLTFGAGSRLTVL.

The V call is TRBV9, the J call TRBJ1-4, with TRBD1 as a possible D gene (5 bases). Between the trimmed V and J ends, which lost 3 bases and 7 bases, there was a span of 10 bases. Germline CDR1 SGDLS, CDR2 YYNGEE. The CDR3 extends over 13 amino acids. DNA of the CDR3: TGTGCCAGCAGCGCCAGGGTGTCTGAAAAACTGTTTTTT. It is translated as CASSARVSEKLFF.

This clone was seen only once. This chain uses TRBV7-2 with TRBJ1-5; 9 bases are shared with TRBD1. Germline-derived CDR1 and CDR2 are SGHTA and FQGNSA. There are 14 residues in the CDR3. Trimming removed 5 bases from V and 5 bases from J; junction bases left unmatched: 4. The CDR3 loop reads CASSPRQGDQPQHF. The CDR3 nucleotides are TGTGCCAGCAGCCCCCGACAGGGGGATCAGCCCCAGCATTTT.

The chain employs TRBV5-1 and TRBJ2-1; 11 nucleotides align to TRBD2. Germline V CDR1 and CDR2: SGHRS, YFSETQ. J was trimmed by 7 bases and V by 4 bases; bases with no gene match: 13. CDR3 length: 17 amino acids. CDR3 in DNA: TGCGCCAGCAGCATCCGTCCAACTAGCGGGAGTAGTAATGAGCAGTTCTTC. Protein: CASSIRPTSGSSNEQFF.

V usage is TRBV28 and J usage is TRBJ2-7, with a possible D match to TRBD2 (6 bases). Trimming removed 8 bases from V and 4 bases from J, with 27 bases in between. Germline loops: CDR1 MDHEN, CDR2 SYDVKM. The length of the CDR3 is 17 residues. The CDR3 loop reads CASGPAIPRLGLYEQYF. As DNA, the CDR3 is TGTGCCAGCGGCCCCGCAATTCCGCGACTAGGTTTGTACGAGCAGTACTTC.

This clone came up once. The genes are TRBV11-3 and TRBJ2-3; D tentatively fits TRBD1 or TRBD2 (5 bases each). This CDR3 region has 15 residues. Germline V gives CDR1 SGHNT, CDR2 YENEEA. With 5 bases removed from V and 2 bases from J, the gap between germline ends came to 14 bases. The CDR3 nucleotides read TGTGCCAGCAGCGGTAGTCCCGGGACCACAGATACGCAGTATTTT. This encodes CASSGSPGTTDTQYF.

The chain uses TRBV5-1 and TRBJ1-3, with D uncertain. CDR1 is SGHRS and CDR2 is YFSETQ in the germline V gene. Trimming took off 4 bases at V and 4 bases at J, with 12 bases between the two ends. The CDR3 is 14 amino acids. The CDR3 coding sequence is TGCGCCAGCAGCGCAGGAGATAAGGGAAACACCATATATTTT. This encodes CASSAGDKGNTIYF. Supplemented by reference TRBV5-1 and TRBJ1-3, the full variable domain reads KAGVTQTPRYLIKTRGQQVTLSCSPISGHRSVSWYQQTPGQGLQFLFEYFSETQRNKGNFPGRFSGRQFSNSRSEMNVSTLELGDSALYLCASSAGDKGNTIYFGEGSWLTVV.

This chain connects TRBV5-1 to TRBJ1-2; possibly TRBD1 for D (5 bases). Between the trimmed V and J ends, which lost 0 bases and 7 bases, there was a span of 19 bases. Germline CDR1 and CDR2: SGHRS and YFSETQ. This CDR3 comprises 16 residues. CDR3 sequence (DNA): TGCGCCAGCAGCTTGGGAGGAATGGGGGAAGGTATTGGCTACACCTTC. This gives the protein CASSLGGMGEGIGYTF.

The chain joins TRBV27 to TRBJ2-7; D is unresolved. In germline, CDR1 is MNHEY, CDR2 SMNVEV (reference sequence). The CDR3 covers 16 residues. The V end lost 0 bases, the J end lost 0 bases, and 12 bases lay between the germline ends. Here the CDR3 DNA reads TGTGCCAGCAGTTTATCCCCCGGGCTGAGCTCCTACGAGCAGTACTTC. As protein: CASSLSPGLSSYEQYF.